This T cell receptor beta chain came from a study of T cell responses to AZD1222 COVID-19 vaccine. Findings and limits, study-wide: White British donors predominated, females outnumbered males, and clonal diversity was possibly underestimated. At baseline, just a handful of AZD1222 recipients tested seropositive.

Only in-frame clones appear in the TCRdb table, and some are missing; sequencing was by immunoSEQ multiplex PCR. The table lists 100,000 to 150,000 clones, roughly 86% of them singletons, with approximately 12% in the top ten. Concerning this clone itself: Its cognate antigen is unknown.

The CDR3 sequence is 16 residues long. With 6 bases removed from V and 1 base from J, the gap between germline ends came to 18 bases. The germline V gene has CDR1 LNHDA and CDR2 SQIVND (reference sequence). The chain couples TRBV19 to TRBJ1-1; D perhaps matches TRBD1 (5 bases). The specimen was peripheral blood, collected on day 0 of AZD1222 vaccination. The receptor was isolated from an adult in good health. The CDR3 nucleotides read TGTGCCAGTAGCACCCAGGGCAGGGCGCCGAACACTGAAGCTTTCTTT. It codes for CASSTQGRAPNTEAFF.